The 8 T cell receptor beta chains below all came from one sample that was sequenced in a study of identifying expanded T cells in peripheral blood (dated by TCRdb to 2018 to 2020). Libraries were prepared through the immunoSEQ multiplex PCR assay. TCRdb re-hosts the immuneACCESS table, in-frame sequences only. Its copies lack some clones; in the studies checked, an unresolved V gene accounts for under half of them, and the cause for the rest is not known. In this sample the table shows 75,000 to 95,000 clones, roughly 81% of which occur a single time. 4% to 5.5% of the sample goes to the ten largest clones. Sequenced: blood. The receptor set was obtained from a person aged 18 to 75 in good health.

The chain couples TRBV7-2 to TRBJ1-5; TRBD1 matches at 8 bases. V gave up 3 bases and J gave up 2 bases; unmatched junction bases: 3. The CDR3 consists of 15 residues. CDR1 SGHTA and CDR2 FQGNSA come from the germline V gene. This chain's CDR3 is CASSFGTGGNQPQHF. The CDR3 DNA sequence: TGTGCCAGCAGCTTCGGGACAGGTGGCAATCAGCCCCAGCATTTT.

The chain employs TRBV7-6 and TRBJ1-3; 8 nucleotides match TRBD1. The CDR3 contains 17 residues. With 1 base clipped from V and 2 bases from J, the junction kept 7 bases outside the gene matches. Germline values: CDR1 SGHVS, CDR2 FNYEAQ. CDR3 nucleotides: TGTGCCAGCAGCTTAGGGAACAGGGGGGCACCTGGAAACACCATATATTTT. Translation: CASSLGNRGAPGNTIYF.

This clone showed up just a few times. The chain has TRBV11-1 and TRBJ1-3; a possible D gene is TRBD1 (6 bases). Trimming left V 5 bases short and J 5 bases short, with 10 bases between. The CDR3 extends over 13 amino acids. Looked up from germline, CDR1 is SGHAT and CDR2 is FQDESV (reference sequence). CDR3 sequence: CASSRTERNTIYF. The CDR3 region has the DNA TGTGCCAGCAGCCGGACAGAAAGAAACACCATATATTTT. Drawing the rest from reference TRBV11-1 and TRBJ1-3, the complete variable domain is EAEVAQSPRYKITEKSQAVAFWCDPISGHATLYWYRQILGQGPELLVQFQDESVVDDSQLPKDRFSAERLKGVDSTLKIQPAELGDSAMYLCASSRTERNTIYFGEGSWLTVV.

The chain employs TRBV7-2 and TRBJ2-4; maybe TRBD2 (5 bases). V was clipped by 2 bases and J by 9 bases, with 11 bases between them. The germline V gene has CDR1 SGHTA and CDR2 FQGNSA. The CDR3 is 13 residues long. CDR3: CASSLTREVIQYF. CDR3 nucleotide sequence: TGTGCCAGCAGCTTAACGAGGGAAGTCATTCAGTACTTC. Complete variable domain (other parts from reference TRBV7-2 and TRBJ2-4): GAGVSQSPSNKVTEKGKDVELRCDPISGHTALYWYRQSLGQGLEFLIYFQGNSAPDKSGLPSDRFSAERTGGSVSTLTIQRTQQEDSAVYLCASSLTREVIQYFGAGTRLSVL.

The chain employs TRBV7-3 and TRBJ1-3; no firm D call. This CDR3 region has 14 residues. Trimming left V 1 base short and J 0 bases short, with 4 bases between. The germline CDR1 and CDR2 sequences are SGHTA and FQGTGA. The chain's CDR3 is CASSLSPSGNTIYF. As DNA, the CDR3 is TGTGCCAGCAGCTTAAGCCCCTCTGGAAACACCATATATTTT.

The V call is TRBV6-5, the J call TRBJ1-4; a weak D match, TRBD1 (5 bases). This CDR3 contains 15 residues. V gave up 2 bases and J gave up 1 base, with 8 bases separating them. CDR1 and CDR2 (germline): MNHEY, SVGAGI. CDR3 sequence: CASSYTGVTNEKLFF. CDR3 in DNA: TGTGCCAGCAGTTACACGGGGGTAACTAATGAAAAACTGTTTTTT.

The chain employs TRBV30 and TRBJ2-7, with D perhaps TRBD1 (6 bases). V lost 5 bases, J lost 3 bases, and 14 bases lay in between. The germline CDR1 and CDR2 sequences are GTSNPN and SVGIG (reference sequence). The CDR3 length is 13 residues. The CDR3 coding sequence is TGTGCCTGGGGAAGGTTACAGGGCTACGAGCAGTACTTC. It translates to CAWGRLQGYEQYF.

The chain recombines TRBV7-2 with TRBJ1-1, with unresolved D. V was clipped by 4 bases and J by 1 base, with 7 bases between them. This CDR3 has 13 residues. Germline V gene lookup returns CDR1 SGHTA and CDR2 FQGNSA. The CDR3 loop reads CASSSGQNTEAFF. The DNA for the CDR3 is TGTGCCAGCAGCTCGGGCCAGAACACTGAAGCTTTCTTT.